Following are 5 T cell receptor beta chains from one sample sequenced in a study of T cells in Graves' hyperthyroidism and ophthalmopathy. Amplification yielded TCR beta CDR3 regions, with RNA transcripts as the source. HTBI primers drove first-round RT-PCR of the TCR CDR3. TCRdb processed the multiplex PCR reads anew with MiXCR; each CDR3 protein has one entry. In the table there are some 300,000 distinct CDR3 sequences, 12% to 15% of which are singletons. Material: blood. The source is a woman aged 40-49 years with Graves' hyperthyroidism.

This clonotype rates as medium-sized. The DNA of the CDR3 is TGTGCCAGCAGCTTAGTAGCGACTCAAGAGACCCAGTACTTC. Residues: CASSLVATQETQYF. The gene calls are TRBV7-9 and TRBJ2-5, with D perhaps matching TRBD2 (5 bases). Per germline, CDR1 SEHNR and CDR2 FQNEAQ (reference sequence). Trimming stripped 1 base from V and 2 bases from J, with 8 bases between. The CDR3 runs 14 residues.

This clonotype was recorded at least ten times. The V and J genes are TRBV5-1 and TRBJ1-1, with 10 bases fitting TRBD1. Germline V CDR1 and CDR2: SGHRS, YFSETQ. Losses at the gene ends were 0 bases for V and 9 bases for J; bases not matched to a gene: 5. This CDR3 contains 14 residues. The chain's CDR3 is CASSLGTGGEKAFF. The CDR3 coding sequence is TGCGCCAGCAGCTTGGGGACAGGGGGGGAAAAAGCTTTCTTT.

V is TRBV18 and J is TRBJ2-1; D may be TRBD1 or TRBD2 (5 bases each). Germline V gene sequence: CDR1 KGHSH, CDR2 LQKENI. CDR3 size: 16 residues. Trimming stripped 5 bases from V and 2 bases from J, with 16 bases between. CDR3 sequence (DNA): TGTGCCAGCTCAGTCGGGACGGCAGAACCCTACAATGAGCAGTTCTTC. Translation gives CASSVGTAEPYNEQFF.

Ten or more counts support this clonotype. This rearrangement joins TRBV11-2 to TRBJ2-3; D possibly corresponds to TRBD1 (6 bases). The CDR3 is 15 amino acids. V was shortened by 6 bases and J by 8 bases, with 21 bases between the two germline ends. Germline lookup yields CDR1 SGHAT and CDR2 FQNNGV. The CDR3 coding sequence is TGTGCCAGCAGGCGATTACAGGGAAAACAGGGTACGCAGTATTTT. Its protein product is CASRRLQGKQGTQYF.

This sequence joins TRBV5-1 and TRBJ2-5; 13 nucleotides line up with TRBD2. The CDR3 sequence is 15 residues long. The germline V gene has CDR1 SGHRS and CDR2 YFSETQ. Trimming took 4 bases from V and 5 from J; bases not matched to a gene: 5. CDR3 DNA sequence: TGCGCCAGCAGCCACGGGACTAGCGGGATTGAGACCCAGTACTTC. Translated: CASSHGTSGIETQYF.